This passage covers 11 T cell receptor beta chains from one sample sequenced in a study of identical twins. TCRdb reprocessed the 5' RACE reads via MiXCR and lists one record per CDR3 protein. The sample contains under 350,000 distinct CDR3 sequences, over 8.5% of which appear only once. These same records also appear under a second study, on yellow fever vaccine responses in identical twins.

Material for sequencing was CD8+ T cells sorted from blood. The receptors derive from a woman under 30 in good health.

The CDR3 bases are TGCGCCAGCAGCCAAGATCGTTGGGCCGCAGATACGCAGTATTTT. It specifies CASSQDRWAADTQYF. The chain uses TRBV4-3 and TRBJ2-3; D ambiguous. Germline V gives CDR1 LGHNA, CDR2 YSLEER. V dropped 0 bases and J dropped 4 bases, with 11 bases sitting between them. The CDR3 loop spans 15 amino acids.

The CDR3 DNA sequence: TGTGCCAGCAGCCCGGGGAACGGCCACGAGCAGTACTTC. Translating gives CASSPGNGHEQYF. This sequence joins TRBV7-3 and TRBJ2-7, with D possibly TRBD2 on 5 matching bases. Trimming stripped 5 bases from V and 5 bases from J, with 13 bases between. In germline, CDR1 is SGHTA, CDR2 FQGTGA. This CDR3 contains 13 residues.

The sample holds many counts of this clonotype. This sequence joins TRBV2 and TRBJ2-3, with 8 bases lining up with TRBD2. CDR1 and CDR2 from the germline V gene are SNHLY and FYNNEI. The V segment lost 4 bases and the J segment 3 bases; nucleotides outside the gene matches: 6. The CDR3 covers 15 residues. The CDR3 DNA sequence: TGTGCCAGCAGTGGGAGCGGGGGTGGGACAGATACGCAGTATTTT. This sequence encodes CASSGSGGGTDTQYF.

DNA for the CDR3: TGCAGTGCTAGAGGGTGGGAGTGGTTGGATGAGCAGTTCTTC. Protein: CSARGWEWLDEQFF. This chain connects TRBV20-1 to TRBJ2-1; TRBD2 is a possible D gene (5 bases). Germline assignment: CDR1 DFQATT and CDR2 SNEGSKA (reference sequence). V lost 1 base to trimming and J lost 8 bases, with 15 bases between them. The CDR3 is 14 amino acids.

This clonotype was recorded a few times. The gene calls are TRBV27 and TRBJ2-1; D is uncertain. Germline V gene sequence: CDR1 MNHEY, CDR2 SMNVEV (reference sequence). The ends were cut back, 5 bases at V and 3 bases at J, with 17 bases in the middle. This CDR3 has 16 residues. CDR3 DNA: TGTGCCAGCAGTCCAGACCAGGCCCTGCTCTACAATGAGCAGTTCTTC. Protein: CASSPDQALLYNEQFF.

This clonotype was observed many times. The V gene is TRBV4-3, the J gene TRBJ2-1, with unresolved D. The CDR3 spans 14 residues. V was clipped by 0 bases and J by 6 bases, with 9 bases between them. CDR1 and CDR2 from the germline V gene are LGHNA and YSLEER. The CDR3 sequence: CASSQDRRGNEQFF. For the CDR3, the DNA is TGCGCCAGCAGCCAAGATCGTCGAGGCAATGAGCAGTTCTTC.

The rearrangement joins TRBV5-1 to TRBJ2-7; D might be TRBD1 (5 bases). The germline gives CDR1 SGHRS, CDR2 YFSETQ. V dropped 2 bases and J dropped 4 bases, with 13 bases sitting between them. The CDR3 consists of 14 residues. CDR3 coding DNA: TGCGCCAGCAGCTTTGCCAGGGATGGATACGAGCAGTACTTC. Protein product: CASSFARDGYEQYF.

This clonotype appeared a few times. The rearrangement joins TRBV9 to TRBJ2-1; D is undetermined. Germline V gene lookup returns CDR1 SGDLS and CDR2 YYNGEE. The CDR3 is made up of 12 amino acids. Trimming stripped 7 bases from V and 2 bases from J, with 7 bases between. The CDR3, as DNA: TGTGCCAGCGGAGCGACCTACAATGAGCAGTTCTTC. It encodes CASGATYNEQFF. The variable domain in full, with the rest retrieved from reference TRBV9 and TRBJ2-1, is DSGVTQTPKHLITATGQRVTLRCSPRSGDLSVYWYQQSLDQGLQFLIQYYNGEERAKGNILERFSAQQFPDLHSELNLSSLELGDSALYFCASGATYNEQFFGPGTRLTVL.

This chain connects TRBV6-6 to TRBJ2-3, with 8 bases fitting TRBD2. The CDR3 runs to 13 residues. CDR1 and CDR2 from the germline V gene are MNHNY and SVGAGI (reference sequence). The junction had 5 bases not matched to a gene; V was cut back by 7 bases and J by 5 bases. CDR3 nucleotide sequence: TGTGCCAGCAACGGGAGGGACGGAGATACGCAGTATTTT. Translation: CASNGRDGDTQYF.

This clonotype was observed many times. This sequence joins TRBV9 and TRBJ2-7, with D unclear. CDR3 length: 16 amino acids. V was shortened by 0 bases and J by 2 bases, with 15 bases between the two germline ends. Germline-derived CDR1 and CDR2 are SGDLS and YYNGEE. CDR3: CASSVVVAEGAYEQYF. In DNA form, the CDR3 reads TGTGCCAGCAGCGTAGTCGTGGCCGAAGGCGCCTACGAGCAGTACTTC.

This clonotype occurred a few times. CDR3 loop: CATSQRDSRGGELFF. In DNA, the CDR3 is TGTGCCACCAGCCAACGGGACAGCCGGGGCGGGGAGCTGTTTTTT. V gene TRBV15 combines with J gene TRBJ2-2, with 7 bases that match TRBD1. The CDR3 loop spans 15 amino acids. Germline lookup yields CDR1 LNHNV and CDR2 YYDKDF (reference sequence). Germline trimming cut 5 bases from V and 7 bases from J; bases unmatched to any gene: 10. Based on the CDR3 plus reference TRBV15 and TRBJ2-2, the full variable domain is DAMVIQNPRYQVTQFGKPVTLSCSQTLNHNVMYWYQQKSSQAPKLLFHYYDKDFNNEADTPDNFQSRRPNTSFCFLDIRSPGLGDTAMYLCATSQRDSRGGELFFGEGSRLTVL.